The 6 T cell receptor beta chains listed next were all sequenced from one sample in a study of CXCR4 blockade with PD-1 therapy in pancreatic cancer. Profiled with immunoSEQ multiplex PCR; TCRdb holds only in-frame clones, not every one. The table lists 15,000 to 20,000 clones, about 72% of them singletons, with about 5.5% in the top ten. The sequencing input was tumor tissue. The receptors stem from a human donor with pancreatic ductal adenocarcinoma.

The sample holds one count of this clone. This sequence joins TRBV19 and TRBJ2-1; 9 nucleotides agree with TRBD2. V shed 5 bases and J 7 bases; nucleotides not matched to a gene: 9. Germline-derived CDR1 and CDR2 are LNHDA and SQIVND (reference sequence). This CDR3 spans 15 amino acids. The CDR3 reads CASSVTSGLRNEQFF. The DNA for the CDR3 is TGTGCCAGTAGTGTAACTAGCGGGTTGCGAAATGAGCAGTTCTTC.

The V call is TRBV18, the J call TRBJ2-3, with no clear D. The CDR3 has 18 residues. V gave up 2 bases and J gave up 0 bases, with 18 bases separating them. CDR1 and CDR2 from the germline V gene are KGHSH and LQKENI. CDR3 DNA: TGTGCCAGCTCACCATCCGGTCCAGCCACGGCTAGCACAGATACGCAGTATTTT. As protein: CASSPSGPATASTDTQYF.

The chain combines TRBV28 with TRBJ1-5, with D hard to call. The V gene lost 7 bases and the J gene lost 1 base, with 11 bases spanning the gap. Looked up from germline, CDR1 is MDHEN and CDR2 is SYDVKM. The CDR3 runs 14 residues. The CDR3 DNA sequence: TGTGCCAGCACGAGAACTCCAAGCAATCAGCCCCAGCATTTT. Amino acids: CASTRTPSNQPQHF.

V and J are TRBV14 and TRBJ2-2; no definite D call. The V end was cut by 2 bases, the J end by 6 bases, with 7 bases between. CDR3 length: 13 residues. The germline gives CDR1 SGHDN, CDR2 FVKESK. For the CDR3, the DNA is TGTGCCAGCAGCCAATATTTTCCCGGGGAGCTGTTTTTT. Translated, it gives CASSQYFPGELFF. The variable domain in full, with the rest retrieved from reference TRBV14 and TRBJ2-2, is EAGVTQFPSHSVIEKGQTVTLRCDPISGHDNLYWYRRVMGKEIKFLLHFVKESKQDESGMPNNRFLAERTGGTYSTLKVQPAELEDSGVYFCASSQYFPGELFFGEGSRLTVL.

The CDR3 sequence is CASSIGQGATYEQYF. CDR3 sequence (DNA): TGTGCCAGTAGTATCGGACAGGGGGCAACCTACGAGCAGTACTTC. V and J are TRBV19 and TRBJ2-7; 11 bases are shared with TRBD1. Germline loops: CDR1 LNHDA, CDR2 SQIVND (reference sequence). The CDR3 loop spans 15 amino acids. The J segment lost 2 bases and the V segment lost 3 bases, leaving 3 bases of the junction unmatched.

The V gene is TRBV5-1, the J gene TRBJ1-1; tentative D call: TRBD1 (6 bases). The length of the CDR3 is 14 residues. CDR1 and CDR2 from the germline V gene are SGHRS and YFSETQ. Trimming took off 3 bases at V and 0 bases at J, with 9 bases between the two ends. The CDR3 spells CASSSRGMNTEAFF. CDR3 DNA sequence: TGCGCCAGCAGCTCCAGGGGAATGAACACTGAAGCTTTCTTT.